Given below is one TCR beta chain in context. The antigen it recognizes is unknown. There are no base qualities to consult, and no much larger clone falls within one base. Participants in the prospective study were enrolled through a virtual design, were aged roughly 18 to 100 years, and lived in roughly 24 United States geographic areas. In the prospective study, participants were assigned to cohorts based on the clinical history participants reported in a screening survey and a study questionnaire. For ImmuneRACE Cohort 3, a participant was defined as recovered based on two consecutive negative NP/OP PCR tests, clearance by a healthcare professional, or resolution of symptoms. In the prospective study, whole blood, serum and a nasopharyngeal or oropharyngeal swab were collected from each participant by mobile phlebotomists. Additional blood draws and questionnaires over an approximately 2-month period could optionally be provided by prospective study participants. Before DNA extraction, prospective study blood samples were shipped either frozen or at room temperature.

The sample originates from a study of blood T cell repertoires in COVID-19 (dated by TCRdb to 2020 to 2021). Study-wide context: Samples from collaborators originated in the United States, Italy and Spain and spanned both the acute and convalescent phases of COVID-19. The prospective study material was composed of cDNA or gDNA derived from T cells, B-cell-depleted T cells, or PBMCs. The dataset comprised deeply sampled blood TCRbeta repertoires from subjects exposed to, actively infected with, or recovered from COVID-19. The repertoires were released in a freely available public database meant as a resource for research on the immune response to SARS-CoV-2. Samples were obtained from the ongoing ImmuneRACE study (first 160 participants) and from 1,254 subjects provided by 6 global collaborators. The sample metadata nearly always contained a de-identified subject ID, COVID-19 status, age in years and sex. Where available, HLA class I and class II types were obtained from metadata supplied by the sample provider rather than from assay-based typing.

Broader findings and caveats from the paper: How much clinical and demographic metadata was included differed by source and by participant, and the metadata was provided uncurated.

TCRbeta CDR3 regions were amplified from genomic DNA by means of the immunoSEQ Assay, a bias-controlled multiplex PCR. The published analysis was carried out like this. Within the assay, amplification of reference gene primers was used to estimate how many nucleated cells each sample contained. To quantify the absolute abundance of each unique TCRbeta CDR3 rearrangement, sequence reads were collapsed and filtered. For each sample, productive Simpson clonality was calculated as the square root of Simpson's diversity index over productive rearrangements. The source is immuneACCESS, and TCRdb retained only in-frame sequences with V and J called. Part of the clones is not carried over; for the studies checked, unresolved V genes explain less than half of this, and the remainder is unexplained. The DNA gave D and trimming, while V, J and clone size come from that table. A total of 270,000 or so clones appear in this sample, approximately 83% of them only once. In total, the top ten clones hold roughly 3.1% of the sample.

V lost 2 bases and J lost 3 bases; the stretch between them is 7 bases long. The CDR3 contains 13 residues, cysteine and phenylalanine counted. Only the CDR3 portion is preserved as DNA: 39 bases, with reading frame beginning at the first base. Sequences MNHEY (CDR1) and SMNVEV (CDR2) are obtained from the germline V gene (reference sequence). This sequence originates from a man aged 50-59 years who had recovered from COVID-19. The sample was PBMCs or T cells enriched from blood (not recorded which). The V and J segments used are TRBV27 and TRBJ1-2; possibly the D gene is TRBD1, per 5 matching bases. The CDR3 has the sequence CASSLARDYGYTF. The nucleotide sequence reads as follows: TGTGCCAGCAGTTTAGCCAGGGACTATGGCTACACCTTC.